These 20 T cell receptor beta chains were sequenced from one sample in a study of neurological immune-mediated disorders. TCRdb used MiXCR to reprocess the 5' RACE reads, holding one entry per CDR3 protein. This sample carries approximately 38,000 distinct CDR3 sequences, 7% to 8.5% of them seen once, and the ten largest clones take about 6%. The sample consisted of CD4+ T cells from blood. These receptors were taken from a middle-aged man in good health.

The sample holds many counts of this clonotype. V and J are TRBV28 and TRBJ2-7; D is uncertain. The CDR3 runs to 14 residues. In germline, CDR1 is MDHEN, CDR2 SYDVKM. Trimming cost V 3 bases and J 0 bases, with 9 bases left between them. CDR3: CASSFNYGSYEQYF. The CDR3 region has the DNA TGTGCCAGCAGTTTCAACTACGGCTCCTACGAGCAGTACTTC.

This clonotype was recorded many times. V usage is TRBV7-9 and J usage is TRBJ2-1; D is perhaps TRBD2 (5 bases). The CDR3 covers 12 residues. Germline V lookup: CDR1 SEHNR, CDR2 FQNEAQ (reference sequence). V lost 11 bases to trimming and J lost 4 bases, with 12 bases between them. This chain's CDR3 is CAWEAEYNEQFF. Written as DNA, the CDR3 is TGTGCCTGGGAAGCGGAGTACAATGAGCAGTTCTTC.

In its sample, this clonotype was seen a few times. The gene calls are TRBV6-1 and TRBJ2-5; D perhaps matches TRBD2 (5 bases). Germline lookup yields CDR1 MNHNS and CDR2 SASEGT. This CDR3 contains 15 residues. V lost 4 bases and J lost 6, with 18 bases in between. The chain's CDR3 is CASSAQRTRGQTQYF. CDR3 coding DNA: TGTGCCAGCAGTGCTCAGAGGACCCGAGGGCAGACCCAGTACTTC.

Many counts were recorded for this clonotype. The rearrangement links TRBV27 to TRBJ2-2; D is unclear. Trimming cost V 5 bases and J 7 bases, with 8 bases left between them. The CDR3 is 12 amino acids. Germline V gene lookup returns CDR1 MNHEY and CDR2 SMNVEV (reference sequence). The DNA for the CDR3 is TGTGCCAGCAGTAGCCAGCTCGGGGAGCTGTTTTTT. Amino acid sequence: CASSSQLGELFF.

This clonotype was seen repeatedly, ten times or more. The chain joins TRBV29-1 to TRBJ2-3, with D unresolved. Germline CDR1 SQVTM, CDR2 ANQGSEA. V lost 5 bases and J 4 bases, leaving 10 bases between the germline ends. The CDR3 contains 12 residues. The CDR3, as DNA: TGCAGCGTTATCTTCCGGGCAGATACGCAGTATTTT. It specifies CSVIFRADTQYF.

This clonotype was seen repeatedly, ten times or more. The chain is built from TRBV5-1 and TRBJ2-1; D remains unclear. CDR1 is SGHRS, CDR2 YFSETQ, per germline. The V and J ends lost 2 bases and 6 bases respectively, with 3 bases between them. The CDR3 consists of 11 residues. CDR3 protein: CASSFANEQFF. CDR3 DNA: TGCGCCAGCAGCTTTGCCAATGAGCAGTTCTTC.

This clonotype was recorded many times. The chain couples TRBV3-1 to TRBJ1-2; 7 bases fit TRBD1. The trim removed 3 bases at V and 4 bases at J, leaving 11 bases unmatched. The CDR3 runs to 16 residues. Germline CDR1 LGHDT, CDR2 YNNKEL (reference sequence). In DNA form, the CDR3 reads TGTGCCAGCAGCCATCCCACAGGGGCCCGCGGCTATGGCTACACCTTC. Residues: CASSHPTGARGYGYTF.

This clonotype was observed many times. The V and J genes are TRBV20-1 and TRBJ2-4, with unresolved D. The CDR3 is 13 residues long. Per the germline V gene, CDR1 is DFQATT and CDR2 is SNEGSKA (reference sequence). Trimming left V 1 base short and J 1 base short, with 5 bases between. CDR3 coding DNA: TGCAGTGCTAGAGTCAGGGCCAAAAACATTCAGTACTTC. It encodes CSARVRAKNIQYF.

This clonotype has at least ten counts. V and J are TRBV28 and TRBJ1-6; 12 bases agree with TRBD1. V was pared by 2 bases and J by 9 bases, with 5 bases of the junction left unmatched. Germline values: CDR1 MDHEN, CDR2 SYDVKM. The CDR3 is 16 amino acids. The CDR3 protein is CASSLSGDRGRSPLHF. DNA for the CDR3: TGTGCCAGCAGTTTAAGCGGGGACAGGGGGCGTTCACCCCTCCACTTT.

This clonotype was observed many times. The rearrangement uses TRBV5-1 and TRBJ2-3; D not certain. CDR3 size: 13 residues. Germline V lookup: CDR1 SGHRS, CDR2 YFSETQ. V was clipped by 4 bases and J by 10 bases, with 16 bases between them. The CDR3 spells CASSPVTTVAQYF. The DNA for the CDR3 is TGCGCCAGCAGCCCGGTGACAACGGTGGCGCAGTATTTT.

This clonotype was seen at least ten times. CDR3 bases: TGCAGCGCTGGCACGTTACGCGTGAATGAGCAGTTCTTC. Its protein product is CSAGTLRVNEQFF. The chain joins TRBV29-1 to TRBJ2-1; the D is unclear. CDR3 length: 13 residues. CDR1 SQVTM and CDR2 ANQGSEA come from the germline V gene. Deletions cut 7 bases from V and 7 bases from J, with 17 bases between.

This clonotype qualifies as large. The chain recombines TRBV5-5 with TRBJ2-7; D may be TRBD1 (7 bases). This CDR3 comprises 15 residues. Deletions cut 4 bases from V and 3 bases from J, with 17 bases between. CDR1 SGHKS and CDR2 YYEKEE come from the germline V gene (reference sequence). The CDR3 DNA is TGTGCCAGCAGCAAGGAGGGACAGATCCTCTACGAGCAGTACTTC. Its protein product is CASSKEGQILYEQYF. Together with reference TRBV5-5 and TRBJ2-7, the CDR3 gives the full variable domain: DAGVTQSPTHLIKTRGQQVTLRCSPISGHKSVSWYQQVLGQGPQFIFQYYEKEERGRGNFPDRFSARQFPNYSSELNVNALLLGDSALYLCASSKEGQILYEQYFGPGTRLTVT.

This clonotype was picked up many times. The chain employs TRBV7-8 and TRBJ1-2; 7 bases match TRBD1. The CDR3 consists of 17 residues. Trimming took 2 bases from V and 3 from J; bases not matched to a gene: 12. Germline V CDR1 and CDR2: SGHVS, FQNEAQ. CDR3 in amino acids: CASSLSSTGKGDYGYTF. The CDR3 bases are TGTGCCAGCAGCTTATCCTCGACAGGGAAAGGGGACTATGGCTACACCTTC.

This clonotype appeared a few times. The CDR3 reads CASSVERGGSVDIQYF. CDR3 DNA sequence: TGTGCCAGCAGCGTAGAGAGGGGCGGCTCGGTCGACATTCAGTACTTC. V and J are TRBV9 and TRBJ2-4; D might be TRBD1 or TRBD2, each matching 5 bases. Deletions cut 0 bases from V and 8 bases from J, with 18 bases between. Germline-derived CDR1 and CDR2 are SGDLS and YYNGEE. The CDR3 covers 16 residues.

This clonotype came up many times. The rearrangement uses TRBV5-1 and TRBJ2-2; TRBD2 matches 10 bases. With V trimmed by 8 bases and J by 5 bases, 9 bases remained unmatched. This CDR3 comprises 15 residues. In germline, CDR1 is SGHRS, CDR2 YFSETQ. The CDR3 coding sequence is TGCGCCAGTATCGGGACTAGCGATTTAACCGGGGAGCTGTTTTTT. Its protein product is CASIGTSDLTGELFF.

This clonotype was seen many times. The chain employs TRBV20-1 and TRBJ1-1; TRBD1 might be the D (6 bases). CDR1 and CDR2 (germline): DFQATT, SNEGSKA (reference sequence). This CDR3 has 14 residues. V was shortened by 0 bases and J by 3 bases, with 11 bases between the two germline ends. Written as DNA, the CDR3 is TGCAGTGCTAGAGATAGGCAGGGGCACACTGAAGCTTTCTTT. Its translation is CSARDRQGHTEAFF.

This clonotype was observed a few times. Given a much more abundant clone one base away, this may be a read error. This chain connects TRBV7-3 to TRBJ2-7, with TRBD2 matching 8 bases. Germline V gene data show CDR1 as SGHTA and CDR2 as FQGTGA. CDR3 size: 14 residues. The V segment lost 8 bases and the J segment 4 bases; nucleotides outside the gene matches: 10. This CDR3 reads CASRVRGGSYEQYF. The CDR3 bases are TGTGCCAGCCGAGTCCGCGGGGGGTCGTACGAGCAGTACTTC.

This clonotype showed up many times. The chain carries TRBV10-3 and TRBJ2-5; weak D call: TRBD2 (5 bases). The germline gives CDR1 ENHRY, CDR2 SYGVKD. The germline V and J ends were trimmed by 7 bases and 4 bases, with 13 bases remaining between them. This CDR3 has 13 residues. The DNA for the CDR3 is TGTGCCATCAATGCTCAACTAGGAGAGACCCAGTACTTC. Its translation: CAINAQLGETQYF.

This clonotype was recorded many times. This chain uses TRBV9 with TRBJ2-7; weak D call: TRBD2 (6 bases). The CDR3 runs 13 residues. V lost 1 base and J lost 7, with 12 bases in between. CDR1 SGDLS and CDR2 YYNGEE come from the germline V gene. The CDR3 DNA is TGTGCCAGCAGCGTAAGGCCGGAGGGGGAGCAGTACTTC. This translates into CASSVRPEGEQYF.

This clonotype has ten or more counts. The CDR3 nucleotides read TGCGCCAGCAGCACCCTTAGCGGGAAGCAAGAGACCCAGTACTTC. This gives the protein CASSTLSGKQETQYF. The rearrangement uses TRBV5-1 and TRBJ2-5; 8 nucleotides align to TRBD2. Trimming took 4 bases from V and 2 from J; bases not matched to a gene: 7. The CDR3 totals 15 residues. The germline gives CDR1 SGHRS, CDR2 YFSETQ.